The clone carrying this T cell receptor (beta chain) occurred many times. The sample is drawn from a study of type 1 and type 2 diabetes patients. CDR1 and CDR2 (germline): MGHDK, SYGVNS. The CDR3 is 14 residues long. V was trimmed by 3 bases and J by 11 bases, leaving 14 bases between them. The PCR template was genomic DNA. Amplification of the beta chain CDR3 used 30 forward and 13 reverse multiplex primers. TCRdb used MiXCR to reprocess the multiplex PCR reads, holding one entry per CDR3 protein. The sample shows about 250,000 distinct CDR3 sequences, around 47% of them seen only once. The source material was peripheral blood mononuclear cells (PBMCs). The chain combines TRBV25-1 with TRBJ1-6; D may be TRBD1 (6 bases). The sequence was collected from a young man with type 2 diabetes. The CDR3 nucleotides are TGTGCCAGCAGTGAGGACGGCAGGGGACCACCCCTCCACTTT. Protein sequence: CASSEDGRGPPLHF.